The clone carrying this TCR beta chain was recorded many times. These data originate in a study of CDR3 diversity in severe acne. MiXCR, applied by TCRdb to the PCR reads, yields one record per CDR3 protein. Among about 93,000 distinct CDR3 sequences, 45% to 55% were seen once, and the ten largest hold about 9.4%. The germline V gene has CDR1 ENHRY and CDR2 SYGVKD. V was trimmed by 7 bases and J by 5 bases, leaving 15 bases between them. The CDR3 is 13 residues long. The sequence came from a male donor in good health, serving as a control. V gene TRBV10-3 combines with J gene TRBJ2-7, with D perhaps TRBD2 (6 bases). What was sequenced was blood. The DNA of the CDR3 is TGTGCCATCACGGACCTGGGCGGGAACGAGCAGTACTTC. The encoded protein is CAITDLGGNEQYF.